The source of this T cell receptor beta chain is a study of technical replicates of blood from a few donors. The assay was immunoSEQ multiplex PCR, and TCRdb's table has in-frame clones only and misses some. The sample contains tens of thousands of clones, 85% to 95% of which appear only once. Trimming cost V 7 bases and J 8 bases, with 15 bases left between them. Germline CDR1 is LNHDA and CDR2 is SQIVND (reference sequence). The CDR3 has 13 amino acids. The TCR originated in a human donor in good health. Sequencing input: T cells isolated from PBMCs. This chain links TRBV19 with TRBJ2-1; D perhaps matches TRBD1 (6 bases). The CDR3 reads CASNPRGFHEQFF. The CDR3 bases are TGTGCCAGTAACCCCAGGGGCTTTCATGAGCAGTTCTTC. Supplemented by reference TRBV19 and TRBJ2-1, the full variable domain reads DGGITQSPKYLFRKEGQNVTLSCEQNLNHDAMYWYRQDPGQGLRLIYYSQIVNDFQKGDIAEGYSVSREKKESFPLTVTSAQKNPTAFYLCASNPRGFHEQFFGPGTRLTVL.